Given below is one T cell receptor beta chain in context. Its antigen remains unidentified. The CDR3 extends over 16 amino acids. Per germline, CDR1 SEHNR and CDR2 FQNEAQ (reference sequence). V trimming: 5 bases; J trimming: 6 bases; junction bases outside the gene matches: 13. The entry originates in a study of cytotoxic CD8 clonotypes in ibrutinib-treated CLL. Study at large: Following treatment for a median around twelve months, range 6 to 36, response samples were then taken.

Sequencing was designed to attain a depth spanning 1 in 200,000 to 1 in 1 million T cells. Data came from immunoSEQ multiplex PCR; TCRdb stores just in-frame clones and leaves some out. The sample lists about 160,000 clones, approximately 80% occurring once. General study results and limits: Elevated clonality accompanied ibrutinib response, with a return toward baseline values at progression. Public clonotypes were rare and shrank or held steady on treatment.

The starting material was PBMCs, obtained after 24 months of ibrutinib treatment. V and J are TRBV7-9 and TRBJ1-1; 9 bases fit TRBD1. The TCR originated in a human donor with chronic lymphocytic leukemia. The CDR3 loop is CASSPPSGTGTPEAFF. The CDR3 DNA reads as TGTGCCAGCAGCCCTCCTTCCGGGACAGGGACCCCTGAAGCTTTCTTT.